These 9 T cell receptor beta chains share one sample of origin, sequenced in a study of blood T cell repertoires in COVID-19. TCRdb's table, derived via immunoSEQ multiplex PCR, lists solely in-frame clones and lacks some. The table records about 200,000 clones, approximately 82% of them present only once. Source material: PBMCs or T cells enriched from blood (not recorded which). These receptors all stem from a man aged 40-55 years who had recovered from COVID-19.

The CDR3: CASSLSGHTEAFF. CDR3 sequence (DNA): TGTGCCAGCAGTTTATCAGGCCACACTGAAGCTTTCTTT. The chain uses TRBV28 and TRBJ1-1; D remains ambiguous. CDR1 is MDHEN and CDR2 is SYDVKM in the germline V gene. This CDR3 has 13 residues. Between the trimmed V and J ends, which lost 1 base and 3 bases, there was a span of 6 bases.

The chain links TRBV19 to TRBJ2-5, with 7 bases matching TRBD2. V gave up 5 bases and J gave up 4 bases; unmatched junction bases: 10. Germline V CDR1 and CDR2: LNHDA, SQIVND (reference sequence). CDR3 size: 15 residues. The CDR3: CASSRAGALGETQYF. The CDR3 nucleotides read TGTGCCAGTAGTCGGGCGGGAGCTTTGGGAGAGACCCAGTACTTC.

The J gene is TRBJ1-2, the V gene TRBV10-3, with 8 bases that match TRBD1. The germline V gene has CDR1 ENHRY and CDR2 SYGVKD. V gave up 3 bases and J gave up 2 bases; unmatched junction bases: 11. The CDR3 consists of 17 residues. The CDR3 nucleotides are TGTGCCATCAGTGAACCGCCAGGACAGGGAAGGAACTATGGCTACACCTTC. Translation gives CAISEPPGQGRNYGYTF.

This sequence joins TRBV5-1 and TRBJ1-1; 10 nucleotides line up with TRBD1. There are 14 residues in the CDR3. V trimming: 4 bases; J trimming: 5 bases; junction bases outside the gene matches: 5. Looked up from germline, CDR1 is SGHRS and CDR2 is YFSETQ. Here the CDR3 DNA reads TGCGCCAGCAGCACCGGACAGGGGGAAACTGAAGCTTTCTTT. This gives the protein CASSTGQGETEAFF. Drawing the rest from reference TRBV5-1 and TRBJ1-1, the complete variable domain is KAGVTQTPRYLIKTRGQQVTLSCSPISGHRSVSWYQQTPGQGLQFLFEYFSETQRNKGNFPGRFSGRQFSNSRSEMNVSTLELGDSALYLCASSTGQGETEAFFGQGTRLTVV.

This chain links TRBV7-2 with TRBJ2-7, with 10 bases matching TRBD1. Trimming at V came to 2 bases and at J to 12 bases, leaving 4 bases not matched to a gene. The CDR3 spans 12 residues. Germline values: CDR1 SGHTA, CDR2 FQGNSA. DNA for the CDR3: TGTGCCAGCAGCTTACGACAGGGGGCGGGGTACTTC. Translated: CASSLRQGAGYF.

The genes are TRBV7-9 and TRBJ1-4, with 10 bases aligning to TRBD1. The CDR3 is 14 amino acids. In germline, CDR1 is SEHNR, CDR2 FQNEAQ (reference sequence). Losses at the gene ends were 5 bases for V and 10 bases for J; bases not matched to a gene: 7. CDR3 in DNA: TGTGCCAGCAGCCTAGGACAGGGGGTTGGAAAACTGTTTTTT. This encodes CASSLGQGVGKLFF.

CDR3 DNA sequence: TGTGCCAGCTTACTTCAAGACAGCGCCGGCGGCTACACCTTC. It codes for CASLLQDSAGGYTF. The V call is TRBV28, the J call TRBJ1-2, with D possibly TRBD1 on 5 matching bases. This CDR3 comprises 14 residues. Deletions cut 8 bases from V and 8 bases from J, with 21 bases between. Germline CDR1 reads MDHEN; CDR2 reads SYDVKM.

The chain combines TRBV5-5 with TRBJ2-7; 8 positions agree with TRBD1. With V trimmed by 5 bases and J by 2 bases, 9 bases remained unmatched. The CDR3 runs to 15 residues. From germline, CDR1 is SGHKS and CDR2 YYEKEE (reference sequence). DNA for the CDR3: TGTGCCAGCAGGGAATGGACAGGGATCCCCTACGAGCAGTACTTC. Translating gives CASREWTGIPYEQYF.

The chain links TRBV7-9 to TRBJ2-7; 8 nucleotides align to TRBD1. The CDR3 is 15 amino acids. The V segment lost 5 bases and the J segment 8 bases; nucleotides outside the gene matches: 14. The V gene's germline CDR1 is SEHNR and CDR2 FQNEAQ (reference sequence). CDR3 bases: TGTGCCAGCAGCGCGGGACAGGCTGGGTCTCGGAAGCAGTACTTC. It translates to CASSAGQAGSRKQYF.